These 18 T cell receptor beta chains were all obtained from the same sample, sequenced in a study of metastatic and nonmetastatic thyroid tumors. TCRdb called clones again from the PCR reads with MiXCR. The data contain fewer than 40,000 clones, 35% of them singletons. All patients were treatment-naive before thyroid surgery. The sample was tumor tissue. The source of these receptors is a female donor with papillary thyroid cancer or a benign thyroid nodule (not recorded which). Some clones in this sample may be carry-over from other donors' samples.

The chain has TRBV9 and TRBJ2-1; 14 bases match TRBD2. The CDR3 is 15 amino acids. From germline, CDR1 is SGDLS and CDR2 YYNGEE. J gave up 8 bases and V 2 bases, and 3 bases lay outside the gene matches. The CDR3 sequence is CASSVGLAGEHEQFF. The CDR3 bases are TGTGCCAGCAGCGTGGGACTAGCGGGAGAGCATGAGCAGTTCTTC.

This CDR3 is CASSVGLAGSIQYF. The DNA for the CDR3 is TGTGCCAGCAGCGTAGGACTAGCGGGATCGATCCAGTACTTC. This chain connects TRBV9 to TRBJ2-5; 11 bases are shared with TRBD2. Trimming at V came to 0 bases and at J to 10 bases, leaving 5 bases not matched to a gene. The germline gives CDR1 SGDLS, CDR2 YYNGEE. This CDR3 has 14 amino acids.

The genes are TRBV4-2 and TRBJ2-1, with 13 bases aligning to TRBD2. This CDR3 spans 17 amino acids. Germline V gives CDR1 LGHNA, CDR2 YNFKEQ. With 3 bases clipped from V and 7 bases from J, the junction kept 9 bases outside the gene matches. The CDR3 region is CASSHGTSGNRRNEQFF. The CDR3 nucleotides are TGTGCCAGCAGCCACGGGACTAGCGGGAATAGGCGAAATGAGCAGTTCTTC.

The chain joins TRBV7-2 to TRBJ2-7, with D perhaps matching TRBD1 or TRBD2 (5 bases each). CDR3 length: 15 amino acids. Germline-derived CDR1 and CDR2 are SGHTA and FQGNSA. V lost 2 bases and J lost 6, with 17 bases in between. DNA for the CDR3: TGTGCCAGCAGCTTATCACTGTCGGGGCAAGGCGAGCAGTACTTC. Amino acid sequence: CASSLSLSGQGEQYF. The entire variable domain, with the rest obtained from reference TRBV7-2 and TRBJ2-7, is as follows: GAGVSQSPSNKVTEKGKDVELRCDPISGHTALYWYRQSLGQGLEFLIYFQGNSAPDKSGLPSDRFSAERTGGSVSTLTIQRTQQEDSAVYLCASSLSLSGQGEQYFGPGTRLTVT.

The chain carries TRBV27 and TRBJ2-3; D gene unclear. Per the germline V gene, CDR1 is MNHEY and CDR2 is SMNVEV (reference sequence). V was cut by 3 bases and J by 5 bases, with 3 bases left in between. CDR3 size: 11 residues. CDR3 in amino acids: CASSLGDTQYF. The CDR3, as DNA: TGTGCCAGCAGTTTGGGAGATACGCAGTATTTT.

J is TRBJ2-2 and V is TRBV27; D gene ambiguous. Germline V gene data show CDR1 as MNHEY and CDR2 as SMNVEV (reference sequence). This CDR3 has 14 residues. Between the trimmed V and J ends, which lost 0 bases and 10 bases, there was a span of 12 bases. The CDR3 spells CASSLSGSPEELFF. DNA for the CDR3: TGTGCCAGCAGTTTATCCGGGTCCCCCGAGGAGCTGTTTTTT.

This clone was seen ten or more times. The chain joins TRBV7-4 to TRBJ2-3; 12 nucleotides agree with TRBD2. V lost 1 base, J lost 1 base, and 6 bases stayed unmatched. The CDR3 runs 18 residues. Germline CDR1 and CDR2: SGHVT and SQSDAQ. CDR3 nucleotides: TGTGCCAGCAGCTTAGTGTCTAGCGGGGGGGCGGGCACAGATACGCAGTATTTT. Translation: CASSLVSSGGAGTDTQYF.

This chain joins TRBV6-1 and TRBJ1-6; 8 bases match TRBD1. From germline, CDR1 is MNHNS and CDR2 SASEGT. Germline trimming cut 11 bases from V and 10 bases from J; bases unmatched to any gene: 10. The CDR3 has 13 amino acids. The CDR3 DNA follows: TGTGCCGGGAACGTGGACAGGGCATCACCCCTCCACTTT. It encodes CAGNVDRASPLHF.

This clone has just a few counts. J is TRBJ2-1 and V is TRBV12-3 or TRBV12-4; 9 bases are a match to TRBD2. CDR3 length equals 14 residues. V was pared by 7 bases and J by 9 bases, with 10 bases of the junction left unmatched. The CDR3 loop reads CASTIAGVVVEQFF. CDR3 coding DNA: TGTGCCAGCACTATAGCGGGAGTCGTGGTTGAGCAGTTCTTC.

This chain uses TRBV6-1 with TRBJ1-5; D unclear. Per the germline V gene, CDR1 is MNHNS and CDR2 is SASEGT. The CDR3 is 14 amino acids. The germline V and J ends were trimmed by 2 bases and 4 bases, with 9 bases remaining between them. CDR3 coding DNA: TGTGCCAGCAGTGAAATTTGGGGAAATCAGCCCCAGCATTTT. Translated: CASSEIWGNQPQHF.

The rearrangement joins TRBV7-3 to TRBJ2-3; a possible D gene is TRBD1 (5 bases). The germline V gene has CDR1 SGHTA and CDR2 FQGTGA. V was cut by 1 base and J by 5 bases, with 10 bases left in between. The CDR3 runs to 14 residues. The CDR3 protein is CASSLSGAQDTQYF. CDR3 sequence (DNA): TGTGCCAGCAGCTTAAGTGGGGCGCAAGATACGCAGTATTTT.

The genes are TRBV27 and TRBJ2-1; TRBD2 matches at 11 bases. The CDR3 is 16 residues long. Germline V gene data show CDR1 as MNHEY and CDR2 as SMNVEV (reference sequence). V shed 6 bases, J shed 9 bases, and the junction held 13 bases outside the gene matches. The CDR3 nucleotides are TGTGCCAGCAGCCGTTACTTAGCGGGGGGGCTCAGTGAGCAGTTCTTC. This gives the protein CASSRYLAGGLSEQFF.

The chain combines TRBV10-2 with TRBJ2-5; 7 bases are a match to TRBD2. Germline V gene lookup returns CDR1 WSHSY and CDR2 SAAADI. V lost 8 bases, J lost 2 bases, and 5 bases stayed unmatched. This CDR3 is built from 13 residues. The CDR3 region is CASCFGGQETQYF. As DNA, the CDR3 is TGCGCCAGCTGCTTCGGGGGGCAAGAGACCCAGTACTTC.

The chain recombines TRBV7-2 with TRBJ2-3, with TRBD2 matching over 7 bases. Germline assignment: CDR1 SGHTA and CDR2 FQGNSA. The CDR3 runs to 14 residues. The junction had 3 bases not matched to a gene; V was cut back by 6 bases and J by 0 bases. CDR3 coding DNA: TGTGCCAGCAGTACGCGGGGGAGCACAGATACGCAGTATTTT. It is translated as CASSTRGSTDTQYF.

This clone has a count of ten or more. The chain has TRBV30 and TRBJ2-2; 10 bases map to TRBD2. J gave up 9 bases and V 4 bases, and 8 bases lay outside the gene matches. Germline assignment: CDR1 GTSNPN and CDR2 SVGIG (reference sequence). The CDR3 spans 14 residues. The CDR3 here is CAWMVAGGGRELFF. In DNA form, the CDR3 reads TGTGCCTGGATGGTAGCGGGAGGTGGTAGGGAGCTGTTTTTT.

At least ten counts were recorded for this clone. Other DNA sequences of this sample code for an identical CDR3. V gene TRBV27 combines with J gene TRBJ2-2; possible D gene TRBD2, 5 bases. In germline, CDR1 is MNHEY, CDR2 SMNVEV (reference sequence). CDR3 length: 14 amino acids. Trimming removed 7 bases from V and 0 bases from J, with 9 bases in between. The chain's CDR3 is CASKASPNTGELFF. Here the CDR3 DNA reads TGTGCCAGCAAGGCTAGCCCGAACACCGGGGAGCTGTTTTTT.

In its sample, this clone was seen a few times. V and J are TRBV6-1 and TRBJ1-1; tentative D call: TRBD1 (5 bases). CDR1 is MNHNS and CDR2 is SASEGT in the germline V gene. With 7 bases removed from V and 9 bases from J, the gap between germline ends came to 15 bases. The CDR3 covers 12 residues. CDR3 region: CASKTGDLKAFF. CDR3 coding DNA: TGTGCCAGCAAGACGGGGGACTTAAAAGCTTTCTTT.

This clone occurred a few times. The chain carries TRBV28 and TRBJ1-2, with D possibly matching TRBD1 (5 bases). The ends were cut back, 3 bases at V and 8 bases at J, with 13 bases in the middle. Germline V gives CDR1 MDHEN, CDR2 SYDVKM. CDR3 length: 13 residues. The CDR3 coding sequence is TGTGCCAGCAGTTTGGGGACTCTGGGAGGCTACACCTTC. It yields the protein CASSLGTLGGYTF.